A selection of T cell receptor beta chains follows, all from one sample in a study of T cell responses to AZD1222 COVID-19 vaccine. The table came from immunoSEQ multiplex PCR; TCRdb's copy has only in-frame clones and leaves some out. This sample has 140,000 to 150,000 clones, with 85% to 95% found just once. The input for sequencing was peripheral blood, taken after recovery from COVID-19. Source of these receptors: an adult who had recovered from COVID-19. CDR3s include the opening cysteine and the closing phenylalanine or tryptophan. Each record gives: V gene, clone size, CDR3 protein. The listing skips clone size in some rows; elsewhere it reads once, few, many or a size class.

>TRBV2|-
CASSEPGQGRLTQYF
>TRBV3-1/TRBV3-2|-
CASSQTGSRRQPQHF
>TRBV3-1/TRBV3-2|-
CASSQNRRQGLISGNTIYF
>TRBV11-2|-
CASSSRDLLNYGYTF
>TRBV11-2|-
CASSREGAGAEAFF
>TRBV27|-
CASSLYGGTDTQYF
>TRBV10-3|-
CAISAGGSHERDEQFF
>TRBV3-1/TRBV3-2|-
CASSRGQGVEKLFF
>TRBV12-3/TRBV12-4|-
CASSLSTGDTQYF
>TRBV7-9|-
CASSLAEGNTEAFF
>TRBV7-9|once
CASSSGQSANTGELFF
>TRBV29-1|-
CSVDEGAIQETQYF
>TRBV5-4|-
CASSLGARTGGREKLFF
>TRBV6-5|-
CASSSYGPKNIQYF
>TRBV6-2/TRBV6-3|-
CASSRDSTSYGYTF
>TRBV6-5|-
CASSYPSLPQHF
>TRBV27|-
CASMGPSGNTIYF